The 18 T cell receptor beta chains below come from one sample, sequenced in a study of beta chain features in type 1 diabetes. General study points: Among all four CD4+ subsets, Type 1 diabetes patients had TCRB CDR3s that were moderately but significantly shorter.

Their antigens are not known. Expressed TCRB transcripts got sequenced, as all isolated RNA was reverse transcribed. The protocol was immunoSEQ multiplex PCR, while the TCRdb copy is restricted to in-frame clones and leaves out a portion. The sample includes over 150,000 clones, roughly 8% of them seen just once. The specimen sequenced was central memory CD4+ T cells from blood. The receptor source for this set is a young woman with type 1 diabetes.

This clone was found a few times. The CDR3 nucleotides read TGTGCCAGCAGCTTGCAGGGGGCCGATGAGCAGTTCTTC. Translated, it gives CASSLQGADEQFF. The chain uses TRBV5-6 and TRBJ2-1, with 8 bases aligning to TRBD1. Per germline, CDR1 SGHDT and CDR2 YYEEEE. With 1 base clipped from V and 8 bases from J, the junction kept 2 bases outside the gene matches. The CDR3 is 13 residues long.

This chain joins TRBV28 and TRBJ1-1; 7 bases fit TRBD1. V shed 6 bases, J shed 0 bases, and the junction held 10 bases outside the gene matches. The germline gives CDR1 MDHEN, CDR2 SYDVKM. The CDR3 has 16 amino acids. DNA of the CDR3: TGTGCCAGCAGGCTACAGGGGAGGCGGATGAACACTGAAGCTTTCTTT. The encoded protein is CASRLQGRRMNTEAFF.

The J gene is TRBJ2-3, the V gene TRBV7-9; 8 positions match TRBD1. V lost 5 bases to trimming and J lost 3 bases; unmatched junction nucleotides: 4. The CDR3 is 14 amino acids. The germline gives CDR1 SEHNR, CDR2 FQNEAQ (reference sequence). The CDR3 is CASSQQGETDTQYF. In nucleotides, the CDR3 is TGTGCCAGCAGCCAACAGGGGGAGACAGATACGCAGTATTTT.

The V call is TRBV7-9, the J call TRBJ1-5, with D tentatively TRBD1 (5 bases). Germline-derived CDR1 and CDR2 are SEHNR and FQNEAQ (reference sequence). The CDR3 consists of 15 residues. Trimming pared 2 bases from V and 0 bases from J, leaving 8 bases between. CDR3: CASSLWTISNQPQHF. The CDR3 DNA reads as TGTGCCAGCAGCTTATGGACAATTAGCAATCAGCCCCAGCATTTT.

This clone was seen a few times. The chain uses TRBV7-3 and TRBJ2-3; 7 nucleotides align to TRBD1. V was clipped by 5 bases and J by 2 bases; unmatched bases: 4. CDR3 length equals 14 residues. Germline V gene lookup returns CDR1 SGHTA and CDR2 FQGTGA. The chain's CDR3 is CASSPGTATDTQYF. The CDR3 nucleotides are TGTGCCAGCAGCCCCGGGACAGCCACAGATACGCAGTATTTT.

Remarks on this clone: Other DNA sequences of this sample code for an identical CDR3. The gene calls are TRBV29-1 and TRBJ2-5, with D possibly being TRBD2 (6 bases). Germline-derived CDR1 and CDR2 are SQVTM and ANQGSEA. There are 13 residues in the CDR3. V was cut by 7 bases and J by 1 base, with 13 bases left in between. The CDR3, as DNA: TGCAGCGCCCTAATGGGGGGCCAAGAGACCCAGTACTTC. This gives the protein CSALMGGQETQYF.

This clone was seen a few times. The chain employs TRBV7-2 and TRBJ1-2; TRBD1 is a possible D gene (5 bases). CDR1 is SGHTA, CDR2 FQGNSA, per germline. Trimming removed 5 bases at V and 0 bases at J, with 7 bases between. This CDR3 is built from 13 residues. The CDR3 spells CASSPTANYGYTF. The CDR3 bases are TGTGCCAGCAGCCCGACAGCTAACTATGGCTACACCTTC.

This clone was found once. The rearrangement joins TRBV28 to TRBJ2-1; TRBD1 agrees at 7 bases. The trim removed 6 bases at V and 6 bases at J, leaving 11 bases unmatched. The CDR3 covers 15 residues. Germline V gives CDR1 MDHEN, CDR2 SYDVKM. The CDR3 protein is CASSPGTAKVNEQFF. The DNA of the CDR3 is TGTGCCAGCAGCCCAGGGACAGCTAAGGTCAATGAGCAGTTCTTC.

A few counts support this clone. V gene TRBV4-2 combines with J gene TRBJ2-3; 8 nucleotides align to TRBD2. V lost 5 bases, J lost 2 bases, and 9 bases stayed unmatched. CDR3 length equals 16 residues. The germline gives CDR1 LGHNA, CDR2 YNFKEQ. CDR3 amino acids: CASSERSGLATDTQYF. The DNA for the CDR3 is TGTGCCAGCAGCGAAAGAAGCGGACTAGCCACAGATACGCAGTATTTT.

This clone was observed a handful of times. J is TRBJ1-5 and V is TRBV18; 7 bases line up with TRBD1. The CDR3 consists of 15 residues. Germline values: CDR1 KGHSH, CDR2 LQKENI. V gave up 3 bases and J gave up 0 bases; unmatched junction bases: 2. As DNA, the CDR3 is TGTGCCAGCTCACCGGGACAGAATAGCAATCAGCCCCAGCATTTT. Encoded protein: CASSPGQNSNQPQHF.

There are a few counts of this clone. Other DNA sequences in the sample encode the same CDR3. The rearrangement uses TRBV7-9 and TRBJ1-1; no reliable D call. CDR1 is SEHNR and CDR2 is FQNEAQ in the germline V gene (reference sequence). Between the trimmed V and J ends, which lost 3 bases and 1 base, there was a span of 6 bases. This CDR3 has 13 residues. CDR3 in DNA: TGTGCCAGCAGCTTTACAGAGAACACTGAAGCTTTCTTT. The encoded protein is CASSFTENTEAFF.

This clone was seen a few times. The chain recombines TRBV19 with TRBJ1-2; 7 positions agree with TRBD1. The CDR3 totals 13 residues. V lost 8 bases, J lost 4 bases, and 7 bases stayed unmatched. Germline CDR1 and CDR2: LNHDA and SQIVND (reference sequence). The CDR3 sequence is CASSQGPLYGYTF. As DNA, the CDR3 is TGTGCCAGTTCACAGGGGCCACTCTATGGCTACACCTTC.

The chain has TRBV6-6 and TRBJ2-5; 9 bases align to TRBD1. V shed 2 bases and J 4 bases; nucleotides not matched to a gene: 5. This CDR3 has 15 amino acids. Germline-derived CDR1 and CDR2 are MNHNY and SVGAGI (reference sequence). The CDR3 bases are TGTGCCAGCAGTTACCGGGGACAGGGACCAGAGACCCAGTACTTC. Its translation: CASSYRGQGPETQYF.

This clone was picked up a small number of times. The chain recombines TRBV10-3 with TRBJ2-4; D gene unclear. This CDR3 is built from 14 residues. Germline V lookup: CDR1 ENHRY, CDR2 SYGVKD. V gave up 4 bases and J gave up 0 bases, with 7 bases separating them. The CDR3 DNA reads TGTGCCATCAGTGCTGTCCTAGCCAAAAACATTCAGTACTTC. This encodes CAISAVLAKNIQYF.

This clone has only a few counts. J is TRBJ2-7 and V is TRBV29-1, with 7 bases that match TRBD1. Germline V lookup: CDR1 SQVTM, CDR2 ANQGSEA. The trim removed 7 bases at V and 0 bases at J, leaving 12 bases unmatched. The CDR3 totals 15 residues. CDR3 sequence (DNA): TGCAGCGCCTCAGGGGACAGATGGAGCTCCTACGAGCAGTACTTC. It codes for CSASGDRWSSYEQYF.

The chain recombines TRBV9 with TRBJ1-5, with a possible D match to TRBD1 (5 bases). Germline V gene sequence: CDR1 SGDLS, CDR2 YYNGEE. The CDR3 has 15 amino acids. Trimming took off 0 bases at V and 3 bases at J, with 10 bases between the two ends. The CDR3 DNA is TGTGCCAGCAGCGTAGTTGACAGCCCCAATCAGCCCCAGCATTTT. It is translated as CASSVVDSPNQPQHF.

The genes are TRBV5-1 and TRBJ1-1, with D tentatively TRBD1 (5 bases). The V gene's germline CDR1 is SGHRS and CDR2 YFSETQ. The CDR3 runs to 14 residues. Deletions cut 0 bases from V and 1 base from J, with 7 bases between. CDR3 sequence: CASSLGGQNTEAFF. CDR3 nucleotide sequence: TGCGCCAGCAGCTTGGGAGGACAGAACACTGAAGCTTTCTTT.

This clone was picked up a small number of times. This chain connects TRBV29-1 to TRBJ2-2; 8 nucleotides agree with TRBD2. The CDR3 is 12 residues long. Unmatched junction bases numbered 1, after V lost 6 bases and J lost 4 bases. Germline values: CDR1 SQVTM, CDR2 ANQGSEA. The CDR3 region has the DNA TGCAGCGTCCGGGAGGGCACCGGGGAGCTGTTTTTT. As protein: CSVREGTGELFF.